The TCR beta chain under discussion was sequenced for a study of T-cell reconstitution after alpha-beta-depleted transplantation in children. A word on this clonotype: The junction does not match germline at one end; this may be a read error.

The length of the CDR3 is 14 residues. It was with unique molecular identifiers that the TCRbeta library was prepared. MiXCR, applied by TCRdb to the PCR reads, yields one record per CDR3 protein. The repertoire has 550,000 to 800,000 distinct CDR3 sequences, about an eighth of them found once; the top ten carry 0.75% to 0.85%. The chain employs TRBV12-3 or TRBV12-4 and TRBJ2-7, with a weak D call TRBD1 (6 bases). Material: PBMCs, obtained before TCRalphabeta/CD19-depleted stem cell transplant. The clonotype was recovered from a girl aged 2 to 9 with congenital amegakaryocytic thrombocytopenia, due to receive a stem cell transplant. This CDR3 reads CASSLSGGLGEPYF. DNA for the CDR3: TGTGCCAGCAGTTTATCTGGGGGCCTTGGCGAGCCGTACTTC.